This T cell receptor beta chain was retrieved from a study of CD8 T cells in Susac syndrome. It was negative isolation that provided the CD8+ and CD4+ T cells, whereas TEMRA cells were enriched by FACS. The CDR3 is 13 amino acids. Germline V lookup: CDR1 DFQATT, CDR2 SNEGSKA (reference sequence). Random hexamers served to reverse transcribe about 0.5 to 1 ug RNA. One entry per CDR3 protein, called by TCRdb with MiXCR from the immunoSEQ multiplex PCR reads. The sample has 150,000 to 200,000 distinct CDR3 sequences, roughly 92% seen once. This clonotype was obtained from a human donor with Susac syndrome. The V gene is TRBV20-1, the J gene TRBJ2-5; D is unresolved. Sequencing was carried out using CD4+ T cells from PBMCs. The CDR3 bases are TGCAGCCTGCTGTTGGCGAAGGCAGAGACCCAGTACTTC. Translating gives CSLLLAKAETQYF.